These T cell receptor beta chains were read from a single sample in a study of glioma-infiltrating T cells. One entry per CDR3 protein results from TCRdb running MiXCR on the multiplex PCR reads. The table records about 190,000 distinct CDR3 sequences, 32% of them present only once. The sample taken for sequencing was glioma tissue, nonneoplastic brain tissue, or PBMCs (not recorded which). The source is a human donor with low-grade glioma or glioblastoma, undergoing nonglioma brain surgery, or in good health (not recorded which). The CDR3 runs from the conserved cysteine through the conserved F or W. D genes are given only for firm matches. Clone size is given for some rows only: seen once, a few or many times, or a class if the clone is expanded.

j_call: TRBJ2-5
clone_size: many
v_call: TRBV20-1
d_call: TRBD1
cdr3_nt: TGCAGTGCTAGAAGGGGCCTGACAGGGGTAGAGACCCAGTACTTC
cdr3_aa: CSARRGLTGVETQYF

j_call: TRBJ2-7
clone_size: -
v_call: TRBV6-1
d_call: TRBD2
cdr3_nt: TGTGCCAGCAGGTCGGGGGGACGAGCGGGAGGGCCCGACGAGCAGTCCTTC
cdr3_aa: CASRSGGRAGGPDEQSF

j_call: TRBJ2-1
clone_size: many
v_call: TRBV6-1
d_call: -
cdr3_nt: TGTGCCAGCAGTGAAGCCTCGGGAATAGCGGCCGGTATGTACAATGAGCAGTTCTTC
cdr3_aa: CASSEASGIAAGMYNEQFF

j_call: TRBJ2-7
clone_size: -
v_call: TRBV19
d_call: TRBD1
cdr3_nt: TGTGCCAGTAGTATGGACAGGGACGAGCAGTACTTC
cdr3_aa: CASSMDRDEQYF

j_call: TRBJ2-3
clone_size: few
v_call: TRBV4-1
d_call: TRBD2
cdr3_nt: TGCGCCAGCAGCCAAGGACCGGGACTACTCACAGATACGCAGTATTTT
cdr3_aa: CASSQGPGLLTDTQYF

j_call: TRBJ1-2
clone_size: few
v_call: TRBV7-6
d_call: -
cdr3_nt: TGTGCCAGCAGCTTAATAGACAGCCCGGCGTCCCCTTATGGCTACACCTTC
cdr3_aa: CASSLIDSPASPYGYTF

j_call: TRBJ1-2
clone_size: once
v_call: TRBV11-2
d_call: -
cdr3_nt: TGTGCCAGCAGCTTCTCCGGTTGGTGGGATGGCTACACCTTC
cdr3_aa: CASSFSGWWDGYTF

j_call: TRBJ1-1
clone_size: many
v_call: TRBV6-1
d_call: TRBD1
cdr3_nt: TGTGCCAGCAGTTCGACAGGGGAAGAAACTGAAGCTTTCTTT
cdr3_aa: CASSSTGEETEAFF

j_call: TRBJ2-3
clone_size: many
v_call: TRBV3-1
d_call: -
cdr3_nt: TGTGCCAGCAGCCCCGTAGTCTCAGATACGCAGTATTTT
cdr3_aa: CASSPVVSDTQYF

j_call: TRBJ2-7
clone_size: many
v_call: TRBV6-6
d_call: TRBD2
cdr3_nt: TGTGCCAGCAGTTACCGGGTTGGAAGGGGAGGGAGCTACGAGCAGTACTTC
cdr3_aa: CASSYRVGRGGSYEQYF

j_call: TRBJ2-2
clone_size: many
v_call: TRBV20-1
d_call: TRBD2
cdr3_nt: TGCAGTGCTAGACTAGCGGGAGACACCGGGGAGCTGTTTTTT
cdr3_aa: CSARLAGDTGELFF

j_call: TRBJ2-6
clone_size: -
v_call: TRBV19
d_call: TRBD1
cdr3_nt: TGTGCCAGTAGCACTCAGGGGGCTGGGGCCAACGTCCTGACTTTC
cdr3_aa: CASSTQGAGANVLTF

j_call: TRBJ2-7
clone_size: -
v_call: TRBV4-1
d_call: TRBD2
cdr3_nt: TGCGCCAGCAGCCAAGTGAGGGCAACTAGCGGGAGAGGGGAGCAGTACTTC
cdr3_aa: CASSQVRATSGRGEQYF

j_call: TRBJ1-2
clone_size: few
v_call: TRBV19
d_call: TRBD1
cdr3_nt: TGTGCCAGTACCAATCCAGGGGGCGGAATTAACTATGGCTACACCTTC
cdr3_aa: CASTNPGGGINYGYTF

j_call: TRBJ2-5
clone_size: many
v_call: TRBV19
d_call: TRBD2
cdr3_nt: TGTGCCAGTGCTAGCGGGAGCCTCCAAGAGACCCAGTACTTC
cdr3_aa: CASASGSLQETQYF

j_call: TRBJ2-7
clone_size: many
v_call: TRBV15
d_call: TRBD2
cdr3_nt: TGTGCCACCAGCAGAGTCGAAGCGGGAGGCTACCTTCCGGAGCAGTACTTC
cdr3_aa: CATSRVEAGGYLPEQYF

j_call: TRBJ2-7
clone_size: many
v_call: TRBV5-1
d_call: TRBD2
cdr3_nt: TGCGCCAGCAGCTTTCTCCCTAGCGGGATCTACGAGCAGTACTTC
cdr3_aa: CASSFLPSGIYEQYF

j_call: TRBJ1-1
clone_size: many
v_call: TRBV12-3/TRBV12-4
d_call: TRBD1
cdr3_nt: TGTGCCAGCAGCCCTGACAGGGCGAACACTGAAGCTTTCTTT
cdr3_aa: CASSPDRANTEAFF

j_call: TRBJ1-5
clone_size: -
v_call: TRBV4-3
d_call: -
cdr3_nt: TGCGCCAGCAGCCAGGTCCGGACAGACAATCAGCCCCAGCATTTT
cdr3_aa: CASSQVRTDNQPQHF

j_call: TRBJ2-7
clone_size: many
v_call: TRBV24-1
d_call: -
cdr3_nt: TGTGCCACCAGACGGGTCTACGAGCAGTACTTC
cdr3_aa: CATRRVYEQYF

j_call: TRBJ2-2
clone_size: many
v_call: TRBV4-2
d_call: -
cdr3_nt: TGTGCCAGCAGCCGTCAGGCGGGAAACACCGGGGAGCTGTTTTTT
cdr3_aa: CASSRQAGNTGELFF

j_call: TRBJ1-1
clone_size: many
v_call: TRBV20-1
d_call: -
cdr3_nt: TGCAGTGCTAGAGGGGGAGGGTATGAAGCTTTCTTT
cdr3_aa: CSARGGGYEAFF

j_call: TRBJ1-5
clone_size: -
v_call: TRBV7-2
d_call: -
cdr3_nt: TGTGCCAGCACCGCGGGCAGAAATCAGCCCCAGCATTTT
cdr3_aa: CASTAGRNQPQHF

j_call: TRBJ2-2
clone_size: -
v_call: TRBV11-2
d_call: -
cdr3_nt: TGTGCCAGCAGCCCTCCGGGCAGCAGAGCCCTCACCGGGGAGCTGTTTTTT
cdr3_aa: CASSPPGSRALTGELFF

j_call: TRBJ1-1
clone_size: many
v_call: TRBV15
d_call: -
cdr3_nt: TGTGCCACCAGCAGCGGACGCCGGATGAACACTGAAGCTTTCTTT
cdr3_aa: CATSSGRRMNTEAFF

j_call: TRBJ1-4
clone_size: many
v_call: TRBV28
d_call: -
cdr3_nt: TGTGCCAGCAGTTTATACGGGGGCGCGGTTGAAAAACTGTTTTTT
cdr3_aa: CASSLYGGAVEKLFF

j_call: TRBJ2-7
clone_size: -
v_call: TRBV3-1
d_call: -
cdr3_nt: TGTGCCAGCAGCCAAGATGACTGGGGTAGCTCCTACGAGCAGTACTTC
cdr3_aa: CASSQDDWGSSYEQYF

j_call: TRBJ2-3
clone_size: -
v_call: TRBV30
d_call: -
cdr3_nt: TGTGCCTGGAGTGTAGGGCAGCCAGATACGCAGTATTTT
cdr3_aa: CAWSVGQPDTQYF

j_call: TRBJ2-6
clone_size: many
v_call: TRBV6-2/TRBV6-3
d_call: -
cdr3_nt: TGTGCCAGCAGTTACGGGGATGCTGGGGCCAACGTCCTGACTTTC
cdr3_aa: CASSYGDAGANVLTF

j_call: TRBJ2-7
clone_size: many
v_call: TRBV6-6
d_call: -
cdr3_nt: TGTGCCAGCAGTTACGGGGTTGTCTACGAGCAGTACTTC
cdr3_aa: CASSYGVVYEQYF

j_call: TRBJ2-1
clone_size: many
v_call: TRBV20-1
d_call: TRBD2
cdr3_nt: TGCAGTGTCAGAGCGGGAGCCTACAATGAGCAGTTCTTC
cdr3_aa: CSVRAGAYNEQFF

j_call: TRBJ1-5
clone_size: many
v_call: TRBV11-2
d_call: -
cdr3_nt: TGTGCCAGCAGCTTCGGCACGGGAGGCAATCAGCCCCAGCATTTT
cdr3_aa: CASSFGTGGNQPQHF

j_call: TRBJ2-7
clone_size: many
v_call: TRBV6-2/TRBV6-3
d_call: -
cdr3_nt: TGTGCCAGCAGTTATCGCCAGGGGGGCTACGAGCAGTACTTC
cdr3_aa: CASSYRQGGYEQYF

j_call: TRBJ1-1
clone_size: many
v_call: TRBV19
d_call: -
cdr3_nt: TGTGCCACCTCGGCAAGTCGGGGGACCGAAGCTTTCTTT
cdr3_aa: CATSASRGTEAFF

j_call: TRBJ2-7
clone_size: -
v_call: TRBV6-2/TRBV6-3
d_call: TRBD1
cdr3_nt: TGTGCCAGCAGTCTCATTCCCGGGACAGCCCTCTACGAGCAGTACTTC
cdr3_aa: CASSLIPGTALYEQYF

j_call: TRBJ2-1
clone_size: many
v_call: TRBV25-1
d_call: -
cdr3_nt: TGTGCCAGCAGTGAATATATCCAAAATGAGCAGTTCTTC
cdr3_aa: CASSEYIQNEQFF

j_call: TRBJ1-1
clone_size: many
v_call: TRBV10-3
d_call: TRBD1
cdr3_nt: TGTGCCATCAGCTCCAGGGGGGAGAACACTGAAGCTTTCTTT
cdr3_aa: CAISSRGENTEAFF

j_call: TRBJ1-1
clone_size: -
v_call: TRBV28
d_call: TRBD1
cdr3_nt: TGTGCCAGCAGTAGCGGACAGGTTACAACTGAAGCTTTCTTT
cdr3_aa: CASSSGQVTTEAFF

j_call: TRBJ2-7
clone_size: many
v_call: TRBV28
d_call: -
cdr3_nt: TGTGCCAGCAGTTTATCGACCTACGAGCAGTACTTC
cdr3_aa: CASSLSTYEQYF

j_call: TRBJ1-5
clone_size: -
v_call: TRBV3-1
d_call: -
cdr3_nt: TGTGCCAGCAGCCAAGACTCAGGGTCTAAGGCACAGCATTTT
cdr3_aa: CASSQDSGSKAQHF

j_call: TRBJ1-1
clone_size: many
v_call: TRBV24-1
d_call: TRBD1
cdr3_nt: TGTGCCACCAGTGATGGACAGGGGATGAACACTGAAGCTTTCTTT
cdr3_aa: CATSDGQGMNTEAFF

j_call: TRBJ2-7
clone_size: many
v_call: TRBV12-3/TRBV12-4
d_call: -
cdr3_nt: TGTGCCAGCAGTTCACGCGACAGAGGGTACGAGCAGTACTTC
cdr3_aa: CASSSRDRGYEQYF

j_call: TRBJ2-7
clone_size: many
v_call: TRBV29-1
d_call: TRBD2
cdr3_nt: TGCAGCATTAATAGCGGGAGAGGGTCCGAGCAGTACTTC
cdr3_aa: CSINSGRGSEQYF